These 24 T cell receptor beta chains originate from one sample sequenced in a study of post-analysis software for immune sequencing data. Study-wide results and caveats: The five TRBV segments detected at higher frequency in patients than in controls included TRBV5-6, TRBV5-1 and TRBV20-1.

No antigen has been assigned to these receptors. The TCR beta cDNA libraries contained unique molecular identifiers. TCRdb itself ran the PCR reads through MiXCR, one entry per CDR3 protein. Among some 800,000 distinct CDR3 sequences, roughly 50% were seen once, and the ten largest hold over 4.5%. The sequenced sample consisted of blood. The receptors were gathered from a girl aged 10 to 17 with multiple sclerosis.

This clonotype was recorded at least ten times. This chain links TRBV10-3 with TRBJ1-2, with D possibly TRBD1 on 5 matching bases. CDR3 length: 14 residues. V was cut by 6 bases and J by 5 bases, with 16 bases left in between. Germline V lookup: CDR1 ENHRY, CDR2 SYGVKD. CDR3 loop: CAIRKGTDGYGYTF. CDR3 in DNA: TGTGCCATCAGGAAGGGGACCGACGGATATGGCTACACCTTC.

The J gene is TRBJ2-7, the V gene TRBV6-5, with 10 bases fitting TRBD2. The DNA end is more similar to TRBJ2-5, so the J call may be wrong. Germline-derived CDR1 and CDR2 are MNHEY and SVGAGI. The CDR3 loop spans 14 amino acids. In nucleotides, the CDR3 is TGTGCCAGCCTAGGGGCTAGCGGGAGCGAGACCCAGTACTTC. This encodes CASLGASGSETQYF.

In the case of this clonotype: A read error may produce the germline difference seen at one junction end. V gene TRBV9 combines with J gene TRBJ1-1; D is ambiguous. The CDR3 contains 16 residues. From germline, CDR1 is SGDLS and CDR2 YYNGEE. CDR3 amino acids: CASGVDDGQLNTEAFF. As DNA, the CDR3 is TGTGCCAGCGGCGTAGATGATGGCCAATTGAACACTGAAGCTTTCTTT.

The chain is built from TRBV2 and TRBJ1-2, with D possibly matching TRBD1 (5 bases). Germline CDR1 SNHLY, CDR2 FYNNEI. V shed 6 bases and J shed 4 bases, with 12 bases lying between them. The CDR3 spans 13 residues. The CDR3 sequence: CASRATVLYGYTF. CDR3 coding DNA: TGTGCCAGCAGGGCGACAGTACTCTATGGCTACACCTTC. The whole variable domain, remainder taken from reference TRBV2 and TRBJ1-2, is EPEVTQTPSHQVTQMGQEVILRCVPISNHLYFYWYRQILGQKVEFLVSFYNNEISEKSEIFDDQFSVERPDGSNFTLKIRSTKLEDSAMYFCASRATVLYGYTFGSGTRLTVV.

The count of this clonotype is one. V and J are TRBV15 and TRBJ2-7; D is undetermined. The V end was cut by 8 bases, the J end by 0 bases, with 11 bases between. The V gene's germline CDR1 is LNHNV and CDR2 YYDKDF (reference sequence). The CDR3 is 13 amino acids. This chain's CDR3 is CATADGISYEQYF. CDR3 sequence (DNA): TGTGCCACCGCGGATGGGATCTCCTACGAGCAGTACTTC.

The V call is TRBV20-1, the J call TRBJ1-2; D ambiguous. The CDR3 contains 11 residues. The V end was cut by 6 bases, the J end by 4 bases, with 9 bases between. Germline lookup yields CDR1 DFQATT and CDR2 SNEGSKA (reference sequence). In DNA, the CDR3 is TGCAGTGCGGCAGACCTCTATGGCTACACCTTC. It yields the protein CSAADLYGYTF.

The chain is built from TRBV29-1 and TRBJ2-1; D remains unclear. Trimming pared 3 bases from V and 1 base from J, leaving 7 bases between. CDR1 is SQVTM, CDR2 ANQGSEA, per germline. The CDR3 has 13 amino acids. CDR3 sequence (DNA): TGCAGCGTTGAGAAGAGTTCCTACAATGAGCAGTTCTTC. Its protein product is CSVEKSSYNEQFF.

The chain combines TRBV7-6 with TRBJ2-1; 8 bases map to TRBD2. The length of the CDR3 is 19 residues. Germline V gives CDR1 SGHVS, CDR2 FNYEAQ. V lost 2 bases, J lost 7 bases, and 19 bases stayed unmatched. CDR3 loop: CASSLSLRLARLGKNEQFF. The CDR3 DNA sequence: TGTGCCAGCAGCTTATCCCTGAGACTAGCGCGCTTAGGGAAGAATGAGCAGTTCTTC.

This chain uses TRBV7-2 with TRBJ1-2; D perhaps matches TRBD1 (5 bases). The CDR3 extends over 15 amino acids. V lost 3 bases and J lost 7, with 18 bases in between. Germline CDR1 reads SGHTA; CDR2 reads FQGNSA. The CDR3 spells CASSFFIQGQSGYTF. Here the CDR3 DNA reads TGTGCCAGCAGCTTCTTTATCCAGGGCCAAAGTGGCTACACCTTC.

The table lists this clonotype with a few counts. The chain joins TRBV20-1 to TRBJ2-7; 8 bases fit TRBD2. Germline assignment: CDR1 DFQATT and CDR2 SNEGSKA (reference sequence). CDR3 length equals 16 residues. V shed 0 bases, J shed 4 bases, and the junction held 11 bases outside the gene matches. In DNA form, the CDR3 reads TGCAGTGCTAGAGAGAGAGCGGGAGCGCATTGGTACGAGCAGTACTTC. Translated, it gives CSARERAGAHWYEQYF.

The chain combines TRBV6-1 with TRBJ2-3; 12 nucleotides agree with TRBD1. Germline V lookup: CDR1 MNHNS, CDR2 SASEGT. With 1 base clipped from V and 5 bases from J, the junction kept 4 bases outside the gene matches. The CDR3 length is 16 residues. The CDR3 loop is CASSEVGQGAIDTQYF. The CDR3 region has the DNA TGTGCCAGCAGTGAAGTGGGACAGGGGGCCATAGATACGCAGTATTTT.

The rearrangement links TRBV28 to TRBJ2-4; D may be TRBD1 (6 bases). The germline V gene has CDR1 MDHEN and CDR2 SYDVKM. The CDR3 is made up of 15 amino acids. With 4 bases removed from V and 1 base from J, the gap between germline ends came to 11 bases. DNA for the CDR3: TGTGCCAGCAGTTCCGAGGGGGAGGCCAAAAACATTCAGTACTTC. This sequence encodes CASSSEGEAKNIQYF. Variable domain in full (rest from reference TRBV28 and TRBJ2-4): DVKVTQSSRYLVKRTGEKVFLECVQDMDHENMFWYRQDPGLGLRLIYFSYDVKMKEKGDIPEGYSVSREKKERFSLILESASTNQTSMYLCASSSEGEAKNIQYFGAGTRLSVL.

The J gene is TRBJ2-1, the V gene TRBV5-1; the D gene is possibly TRBD1 (7 bases). The germline V gene encodes CDR1 SGHRS and CDR2 YFSETQ. V was clipped by 0 bases and J by 3 bases, with 13 bases between them. The CDR3 loop spans 16 amino acids. CDR3 DNA: TGCGCCAGCAGCTTGGGGTCCAGGGGGGACTACAATGAGCAGTTCTTC. Amino acids: CASSLGSRGDYNEQFF.

The chain uses TRBV6-5 and TRBJ1-1; D gene unclear. Trimming left V 4 bases short and J 2 bases short, with 11 bases between. Germline CDR1 is MNHEY and CDR2 is SVGAGI. CDR3 length equals 14 residues. The CDR3 here is CASSSPGRNTEAFF. The CDR3 DNA follows: TGTGCCAGCAGTTCCCCAGGACGAAACACTGAAGCTTTCTTT.

The chain uses TRBV7-2 and TRBJ2-6, with 7 nucleotides matching TRBD1. This CDR3 comprises 18 residues. From germline, CDR1 is SGHTA and CDR2 FQGNSA. Trimming took 5 bases from V and 4 from J; bases not matched to a gene: 14. The CDR3 reads CASSESGTGVGGANVLTF. CDR3 in DNA: TGTGCCAGCAGCGAAAGTGGAACAGGGGTAGGCGGGGCCAACGTCCTGACTTTC.

The chain carries TRBV20-1 and TRBJ2-7; the match to TRBD2 covers 12 bases. The germline CDR1 and CDR2 sequences are DFQATT and SNEGSKA (reference sequence). The CDR3 runs 18 residues. V was pared by 3 bases and J by 0 bases, with 12 bases of the junction left unmatched. The CDR3 DNA reads TGCAGTGCTAGTGAGACTAGCGGGAGATCAGAAAACTCCTACGAGCAGTACTTC. Amino acids: CSASETSGRSENSYEQYF.

The chain recombines TRBV12-5 with TRBJ2-1, with D possibly being TRBD2 (6 bases). The CDR3 covers 17 residues. Germline V gives CDR1 LGHNT, CDR2 FRNRAP. The V end lost 2 bases, the J end lost 4 bases, and 18 bases lay between the germline ends. The chain's CDR3 is CASGLPSTREWYNEQFF. The DNA of the CDR3 is TGTGCTAGTGGTTTGCCTTCGACACGGGAGTGGTACAATGAGCAGTTCTTC.

This rearrangement joins TRBV27 to TRBJ2-7; maybe TRBD2 (6 bases). CDR1 is MNHEY, CDR2 SMNVEV, per germline (reference sequence). This CDR3 contains 12 residues. The germline V and J ends were trimmed by 7 bases and 7 bases, with 14 bases remaining between them. CDR3 protein: CASTDFGGEQYF. CDR3 bases: TGTGCCAGCACCGACTTCGGGGGAGAGCAGTACTTC.

The genes are TRBV6-6 and TRBJ2-7; D ambiguous. This CDR3 has 14 residues. Trimming shortened V by 4 bases and J by 2 bases, and 12 bases separated the two germline ends. Germline V gene lookup returns CDR1 MNHNY and CDR2 SVGAGI (reference sequence). CDR3 loop: CASSSQQGTYEQYF. CDR3 nucleotides: TGTGCCAGCAGTTCTCAGCAAGGGACCTACGAGCAGTACTTC.

There are a few counts of this clonotype. This chain links TRBV29-1 with TRBJ1-2, with 10 bases fitting TRBD1. Germline CDR1 is SQVTM and CDR2 is ANQGSEA. The CDR3 consists of 12 residues. After removal of 6 bases from V and 7 bases from J, the junction contained 5 bases not matched to a gene. CDR3 coding DNA: TGCAGCGTCCTAGGGGACAGGGGTGGCTACACCTTC. This codes for CSVLGDRGGYTF. The variable domain in full, completed from reference TRBV29-1 and TRBJ1-2, reads SAVISQKPSRDICQRGTSLTIQCQVDSQVTMMFWYRQQPGQSLTLIATANQGSEATYESGFVIDKFPISRPNLTFSTLTVSNMSPEDSSIYLCSVLGDRGGYTFGSGTRLTVV.

Many counts were recorded for this clonotype. This chain links TRBV5-1 with TRBJ2-3; TRBD2 matches 12 bases. J gave up 4 bases and V 2 bases, and 5 bases lay outside the gene matches. Looked up from germline, CDR1 is SGHRS and CDR2 is YFSETQ. The CDR3 sequence is 16 residues long. This CDR3 reads CASSFGTSGRSDTQYF. The CDR3 DNA sequence: TGCGCCAGCAGCTTTGGCACTAGCGGGAGGTCAGATACGCAGTATTTT.

There are a few counts of this clonotype. J is TRBJ2-4 and V is TRBV24-1, with 11 bases lining up with TRBD2. The junction had 9 bases not matched to a gene; V was cut back by 5 bases and J by 7 bases. CDR1 and CDR2 from the germline V gene are KGHDR and SFDVKD. CDR3 size: 16 residues. The DNA for the CDR3 is TGTGCCACCAGTGCATCCGATAGCGGGGGGGGGAACATTCAGTACTTC. Encoded protein: CATSASDSGGGNIQYF.

The table lists this clonotype with a few counts. The chain is built from TRBV7-9 and TRBJ2-3, with 7 positions matching TRBD2. CDR1 and CDR2 from the germline V gene are SEHNR and FQNEAQ (reference sequence). The V segment lost 3 bases and the J segment 5 bases; nucleotides outside the gene matches: 11. The length of the CDR3 is 16 residues. CDR3 DNA: TGTGCCAGCAGCTTGTTACTAGCGATGGTTCAAGATACGCAGTATTTT. This codes for CASSLLLAMVQDTQYF. The whole variable domain, filled in from reference TRBV7-9 and TRBJ2-3, reads DTGVSQNPRHKITKRGQNVTFRCDPISEHNRLYWYRQTLGQGPEFLTYFQNEAQLEKSRLLSDRFSAERPKGSFSTLEIQRTEQGDSAMYLCASSLLLAMVQDTQYFGPGTRLTVL.

CDR3 amino acids: CASSLTGIGEPQHF. The CDR3 nucleotides are TGTGCCAGCAGTTTGACAGGGATAGGTGAGCCCCAGCATTTT. V usage is TRBV27 and J usage is TRBJ1-5; the match to TRBD1 covers 7 bases. Germline V gene sequence: CDR1 MNHEY, CDR2 SMNVEV (reference sequence). The CDR3 has 14 residues. V shed 3 bases and J 8 bases; nucleotides not matched to a gene: 7.